Listed below are T cell receptor beta chains from one sample, sequenced in a study of blood T cell repertoires in COVID-19. The assay was immunoSEQ multiplex PCR, and TCRdb's table has in-frame clones only and misses some. The sample carries some 130,000 clones, about nine tenths recorded once. The material sequenced was peripheral blood. The source is a man aged 50-60 years with acute or convalescent COVID-19. The CDR3 runs from the conserved cysteine through the conserved F or W. The D gene is left open where the match is weak. The size entry is marked missing in some rows and otherwise reads once, few, many or a size class.

clone_size,d_call,v_call,cdr3_length,j_call,cdr3_nt,cdr3_aa
once,TRBD1,TRBV2,15,TRBJ1-2,TGTGCCAGCAGTGAAATGGGACAGGGGGCCCTTGGCTACACCTTC,CASSEMGQGALGYTF
few,NA,TRBV19,14,TRBJ2-7,TGTGCCAGTAGTCTGAGGACAGACCTTTACGAGCAGTACTTC,CASSLRTDLYEQYF
NA,NA,TRBV5-1,14,TRBJ2-2,TGCGCCAGCAGCTTGGCTCCTGAGGTCGGGGAGCTGTTTTTT,CASSLAPEVGELFF
NA,NA,TRBV7-2,13,TRBJ1-1,TGTGCCAGCAGCCCCCAGGGCGGCACTGAAGCTTTCTTT,CASSPQGGTEAFF
NA,NA,TRBV5-3,15,TRBJ2-1,TGTGCCAGAAGCTTAAGGACTTCGTCCTACAATGAGCAGTTCTTC,CARSLRTSSYNEQFF
NA,TRBD1,TRBV7-2,14,TRBJ1-4,TGTGCCAGCAGCTATACAGGGGCTAATGAAAAACTGTTTTTT,CASSYTGANEKLFF
NA,TRBD2,TRBV7-2,20,TRBJ2-5,TGTGCCAGCAGCTTAGCGAGAACCGGGACTAGCGGGAGGACGCAAGAGACCCAGTACTTC,CASSLARTGTSGRTQETQYF
few,NA,TRBV5-1,15,TRBJ1-6,TGCGCCAGCAGCTTGGATCCCGGAGATAATTCACCCCTCCACTTT,CASSLDPGDNSPLHF
NA,TRBD2,TRBV3-1/TRBV3-2,16,TRBJ2-1,TGTGCCAGCAGCCAAGGGACGGGAGGGAATTACAATGAGCAGTTCTTC,CASSQGTGGNYNEQFF
NA,NA,TRBV10-3,12,TRBJ2-2,TGTGCCATCAGTGAGCCCGAGCGGGAGCTGTTTTTT,CAISEPERELFF
NA,NA,TRBV2,13,TRBJ1-1,TGTGCCAGCAGTCCGGGGACTCACACTGAAGCTTTCTTT,CASSPGTHTEAFF
NA,TRBD1,TRBV6-5,13,TRBJ1-2,TGTGCCAGCAGCGATGGACAGGGGGGGGGCTACACCTTC,CASSDGQGGGYTF
NA,NA,TRBV5-1,14,TRBJ2-7,TGCGCCAGCAGCTTGGCCGGGTACTCCTACGAGCAGTACTTC,CASSLAGYSYEQYF
NA,TRBD1,TRBV29-1,14,TRBJ1-4,TGCAGCGTTCAAGACAGGGGCGATAATGAAAAACTGTTTTTT,CSVQDRGDNEKLFF
NA,TRBD1,TRBV5-1,16,TRBJ2-7,TGCGCCAGCAGCTCCAACCGGGACAGGGGCTCCAACGAGCAGTACTTC,CASSSNRDRGSNEQYF